This is a list of T cell receptor beta chains from one sample in a study of cytomegalovirus exposure and HLA in healthy donors. Profiling relied on immunoSEQ multiplex PCR, and the TCRdb table lists in-frame clones only, not all of them. Among roughly 190,000 clones listed, around four fifths were seen once. Input material: PBMCs. These receptor sequences come from a female donor in good health and CMV-seronegative. Each CDR3 is given with its conserved first and last residue. Each record gives: J gene, D gene, clone size, V gene, CDR3 protein, CDR3 DNA. D genes are given only for firm matches. The size field is filled for only some rows; it gives once, few, many or a size class.

j_call: TRBJ1-5
d_call: -
clone_size: -
v_call: TRBV5-1
cdr3_aa: CASSPGPEGQPQHF
cdr3_nt: TGCGCCAGCAGCCCGGGCCCGGAGGGGCAGCCCCAGCATTTT

j_call: TRBJ2-1
d_call: -
clone_size: -
v_call: TRBV5-6
cdr3_aa: CASSYLGEGNEQFF
cdr3_nt: TGTGCCAGCAGCTATCTAGGTGAGGGCAATGAGCAGTTCTTC

j_call: TRBJ1-1
d_call: TRBD1
clone_size: few
v_call: TRBV7-9
cdr3_aa: CASSPPRGMNTEAFF
cdr3_nt: TGTGCCAGCAGCCCTCCCAGGGGGATGAACACTGAAGCTTTCTTT

j_call: TRBJ2-5
d_call: TRBD2
clone_size: -
v_call: TRBV4-2
cdr3_aa: CASSQDSSGRRVETQYF
cdr3_nt: TGTGCCAGCAGCCAAGACTCTAGCGGGAGGCGCGTAGAGACCCAGTACTTC

j_call: TRBJ1-3
d_call: TRBD1
clone_size: -
v_call: TRBV7-2
cdr3_aa: CASSYGQGVLAGNTIYF
cdr3_nt: TGTGCCAGCAGCTATGGACAGGGAGTCCTCGCTGGAAACACCATATATTTT

j_call: TRBJ1-1
d_call: -
clone_size: -
v_call: TRBV5-1
cdr3_aa: CASSLAAGMNTEAFF
cdr3_nt: TGCGCCAGCAGCTTGGCCGCGGGGATGAACACTGAAGCTTTCTTT

j_call: TRBJ1-5
d_call: TRBD1
clone_size: -
v_call: TRBV5-4
cdr3_aa: CASSLGQATLGNQPQHF
cdr3_nt: TGTGCCAGCAGCCTGGGACAGGCAACTTTGGGTAATCAGCCCCAGCATTTT

j_call: TRBJ2-7
d_call: -
clone_size: -
v_call: TRBV27
cdr3_aa: CASSLGPTYEQYF
cdr3_nt: TGTGCCAGCAGTTTAGGGCCGACCTACGAGCAGTACTTC

j_call: TRBJ1-2
d_call: TRBD1
clone_size: -
v_call: TRBV28
cdr3_aa: CASRKTGLYGYTF
cdr3_nt: TGTGCCAGCAGGAAGACAGGGCTCTATGGCTACACCTTC

j_call: TRBJ1-2
d_call: -
clone_size: -
v_call: TRBV6-5
cdr3_aa: CASSRTGWAYGYTF
cdr3_nt: TGTGCCAGCAGCCGCACAGGGTGGGCATATGGCTACACCTTC